Listed below are T cell receptor beta chains from one sample, sequenced in a study of blood T cell repertoires in COVID-19. Sequencing was performed with immunoSEQ multiplex PCR; in TCRdb, only in-frame clones are kept and a portion is missing. There are around 100,000 clones in the sample; about 75% occur only once, and approximately 5.9% lies in the top ten. The specimen sequenced was peripheral blood. The source of these receptors is a man older than 75 with acute or convalescent COVID-19. Each CDR3 is given with its conserved first and last residue. Each record gives: J gene, clone size, D gene, V gene, CDR3 protein, CDR3 DNA. A D gene is named only where the DNA matches it firmly. Clone sizes are given selectively: once, few, many, or a class where the clone is expanded.

J: TRBJ2-2
size: many
D: -
V: TRBV18
CDR3: CASSLLEQTGELFF
DNA: TGTGCCAGCTCGCTACTAGAACAAACCGGGGAGCTGTTTTTT

J: TRBJ2-3
size: -
D: TRBD2
V: TRBV9
CDR3: CASSVISGGRTDTQYF
DNA: TGTGCCAGCAGCGTTATAAGCGGGGGACGCACAGATACGCAGTATTTT

J: TRBJ2-5
size: -
D: TRBD2
V: TRBV13
CDR3: CASSETSGRGSGGETQYF
DNA: TGTGCCAGCAGCGAGACTAGCGGGAGAGGGAGTGGAGGGGAGACCCAGTACTTC

J: TRBJ2-5
size: -
D: TRBD1
V: TRBV5-6
CDR3: CASSSSQGAGETQYF
DNA: TGTGCCAGCAGCTCCTCTCAGGGGGCAGGTGAGACCCAGTACTTC

J: TRBJ1-1
size: -
D: TRBD1
V: TRBV18
CDR3: CASSPPAGGAYTEAFF
DNA: TGTGCCAGCTCACCACCGGCAGGGGGCGCGTACACTGAAGCTTTCTTT

J: TRBJ1-3
size: few
D: -
V: TRBV28
CDR3: CASNPDGISGNTIYF
DNA: TGTGCCAGCAACCCCGACGGGATCTCTGGAAACACCATATATTTT

J: TRBJ2-7
size: -
D: -
V: TRBV9
CDR3: CASSLQGGDDEQYF
DNA: TGTGCCAGCAGCCTTCAGGGGGGAGATGACGAGCAGTACTTC

J: TRBJ2-1
size: few
D: TRBD2
V: TRBV30
CDR3: CAWNFLAGGSHEQFF
DNA: TGTGCCTGGAACTTTCTCGCGGGAGGGTCCCATGAGCAGTTCTTC

J: TRBJ2-5
size: -
D: -
V: TRBV12-3/TRBV12-4
CDR3: CASSSRETQYF
DNA: TGTGCCAGCAGTTCTCGGGAGACCCAGTACTTC

J: TRBJ1-1
size: -
D: -
V: TRBV7-2
CDR3: CASSQHRVTEAFF
DNA: TGTGCCAGCAGCCAGCACAGGGTTACTGAAGCTTTCTTT

J: TRBJ2-7
size: -
D: -
V: TRBV29-1
CDR3: CSVETDTSYEQYF
DNA: TGCAGCGTTGAAACGGACACCTCCTACGAGCAGTACTTC

J: TRBJ1-1
size: few
D: -
V: TRBV15
CDR3: CATSRARTEAFF
DNA: TGTGCCACCAGCAGAGCCCGCACTGAAGCTTTCTTT

J: TRBJ2-2
size: few
D: TRBD2
V: TRBV11-2
CDR3: CASSLGPAGVAGELFF
DNA: TGTGCCAGCAGCCTCGGCCCAGCGGGAGTTGCCGGGGAGCTGTTTTTT

J: TRBJ2-3
size: few
D: TRBD2
V: TRBV7-2
CDR3: CASSLLASGGTDTQYF
DNA: TGTGCCAGCAGCCTCCTTGCTAGCGGGGGCACAGATACGCAGTATTTT

J: TRBJ2-2
size: -
D: TRBD2
V: TRBV9
CDR3: CASSEIAGTAGTGELFF
DNA: TGTGCCAGCAGCGAAATAGCGGGAACAGCCGGGACCGGGGAGCTGTTTTTT

J: TRBJ1-1
size: few
D: TRBD1
V: TRBV30
CDR3: CAWSPTGVNTEAFF
DNA: TGTGCCTGGAGTCCAACAGGGGTGAACACTGAAGCTTTCTTT

J: TRBJ2-1
size: -
D: TRBD1
V: TRBV24-1
CDR3: CATQDRGDEQFF
DNA: TGTGCCACCCAGGACAGGGGCGATGAGCAGTTCTTC

J: TRBJ2-2
size: -
D: TRBD2
V: TRBV29-1
CDR3: CSVSPGLGTGELFF
DNA: TGCAGCGTTTCCCCGGGACTAGGCACCGGGGAGCTGTTTTTT

J: TRBJ2-5
size: -
D: TRBD1
V: TRBV10-3
CDR3: CAISDTRTGLSTQYF
DNA: TGTGCCATCAGCGACACCCGGACAGGGCTTTCGACCCAGTACTTC

J: TRBJ2-4
size: -
D: -
V: TRBV2
CDR3: CASSDMASSPNIQYF
DNA: TGTGCCAGCAGTGATATGGCTAGCTCCCCAAACATTCAGTACTTC

J: TRBJ1-2
size: -
D: -
V: TRBV28
CDR3: CASRQGYGYTF
DNA: TGTGCCAGCAGGCAGGGCTATGGCTACACCTTC

J: TRBJ2-1
size: -
D: TRBD1
V: TRBV24-1
CDR3: CATSEQTGWSYNEQFF
DNA: TGTGCCACCAGTGAGCAGACAGGGTGGTCCTACAATGAGCAGTTCTTC

J: TRBJ2-7
size: many
D: TRBD1
V: TRBV18
CDR3: CASSPEGQGKQYF
DNA: TGTGCCAGCTCACCCGAAGGACAGGGCAAGCAGTACTTC

J: TRBJ1-2
size: -
D: -
V: TRBV2
CDR3: CASSFDSVYGYTF
DNA: TGTGCCAGCAGCTTCGACAGCGTCTATGGCTACACCTTC

J: TRBJ2-2
size: -
D: TRBD2
V: TRBV2
CDR3: CASSVEALAGSGELFF
DNA: TGTGCCAGCAGTGTTGAGGCGCTAGCGGGATCCGGGGAGCTGTTTTTT

J: TRBJ2-7
size: -
D: TRBD1
V: TRBV12-3/TRBV12-4
CDR3: CASRRDSSYEQYF
DNA: TGTGCCAGCAGGAGGGACAGCTCCTACGAGCAGTACTTC

J: TRBJ1-5
size: -
D: -
V: TRBV6-5
CDR3: CASRQWGGDNQPQHF
DNA: TGTGCCAGTCGACAATGGGGGGGGGACAATCAGCCCCAGCATTTT

J: TRBJ1-3
size: -
D: -
V: TRBV28
CDR3: CASSGARDGNTIYF
DNA: TGTGCCAGCAGTGGGGCAAGGGATGGAAACACCATATATTTT

J: TRBJ2-1
size: -
D: TRBD2
V: TRBV6-5
CDR3: CASSRGGSYNEQFF
DNA: TGTGCCAGTAGTAGGGGAGGGTCCTACAATGAGCAGTTCTTC

J: TRBJ1-2
size: -
D: -
V: TRBV6-1
CDR3: CASSEGYRAGYTF
DNA: TGTGCCAGCAGTGAAGGGTACAGAGCCGGCTACACCTTC

J: TRBJ2-5
size: -
D: -
V: TRBV12-2
CDR3: CASRLRCLAGLEGETQYF
DNA: TGTGCAAGTCGCTTAAGATGTCTAGCGGGACTTGAGGGGGAGACCCAGTACTTC

J: TRBJ1-5
size: -
D: -
V: TRBV3-1/TRBV3-2
CDR3: CASSQGGDQPQHF
DNA: TGTGCCAGCAGCCAAGGGGGCGATCAGCCCCAGCATTTT

J: TRBJ2-6
size: -
D: -
V: TRBV19
CDR3: CASSKGEAGANVLTF
DNA: TGTGCCAGTAGTAAAGGGGAGGCTGGGGCCAACGTCCTGACTTTC

J: TRBJ2-4
size: once
D: -
V: TRBV28
CDR3: CASSLTGLLTKNIQYF
DNA: TGTGCCAGCAGTTTAACCGGGTTACTAACCAAAAACATTCAGTACTTC

J: TRBJ2-1
size: few
D: TRBD2
V: TRBV19
CDR3: CASSRPPISGRALSYNEQFF
DNA: TGTGCCAGTAGTCGACCCCCGATTAGCGGGAGGGCCTTGTCCTACAATGAGCAGTTCTTC

J: TRBJ2-3
size: -
D: TRBD2
V: TRBV5-6
CDR3: CASSLGWTSGSSTDTQYF
DNA: TGTGCCAGCAGCTTGGGGTGGACTAGCGGGAGTAGCACAGATACGCAGTATTTT

J: TRBJ2-3
size: -
D: -
V: TRBV28
CDR3: CASSLSPGLGSSTDTQYF
DNA: TGTGCCAGCAGTTTATCCCCCGGGTTAGGCTCTAGCACAGATACGCAGTATTTT

J: TRBJ2-3
size: -
D: -
V: TRBV27
CDR3: CASNAGFGRTDTQYF
DNA: TGTGCCAGCAATGCGGGGTTTGGGCGGACAGATACGCAGTATTTT

J: TRBJ2-2
size: -
D: -
V: TRBV19
CDR3: CASSIWGRELFF
DNA: TGTGCCAGTAGTATATGGGGCCGGGAGCTGTTTTTT

J: TRBJ1-1
size: -
D: -
V: TRBV18
CDR3: CASSAQGKTEAFF
DNA: TGTGCCAGCTCAGCTCAGGGGAAGACTGAAGCTTTCTTT

J: TRBJ1-1
size: -
D: -
V: TRBV4-2
CDR3: CASSQDVGLNWNTEAFF
DNA: TGTGCCAGCAGCCAAGACGTCGGACTCAACTGGAACACTGAAGCTTTCTTT